This T cell receptor beta chain comes out of a study of control samples from healthy donors and cancer patients. Measured with immunoSEQ multiplex PCR; TCRdb has only the in-frame clones, and not every one. The sample carries roughly 94,000 clones, approximately 84% recorded once. Germline CDR1 reads LNHDA; CDR2 reads SQIVND (reference sequence). There are 14 residues in the CDR3. Trimming cost V 7 bases and J 5 bases, with 15 bases left between them. The chain links TRBV19 to TRBJ1-5; a possible D gene is TRBD1 (5 bases). This TCR was sampled from a man between 65 and 85 years old with lung cancer. Sequences were obtained from PBMCs. This CDR3 is CASKVRQGHQPQHF. CDR3 sequence (DNA): TGTGCCAGTAAAGTTCGGCAGGGACATCAGCCCCAGCATTTT.